This record concerns one T cell receptor (beta chain) sequence. The CDR3 consists of 16 residues. Trimming took 7 bases from V and 5 from J; bases not matched to a gene: 12. Germline V gives CDR1 MNHEY, CDR2 SVGEGT. The entry originates in a study of blood T cell repertoires in COVID-19. Study details: T cells, B-cell-depleted T cells, or PBMCs supplied cDNA or gDNA.

Patients in Seattle were enrolled during active infection, then followed longitudinally. In the authors' methods: Reference gene primer amplification gave estimated nucleated cell counts. Sequencing used immunoSEQ multiplex PCR; TCRdb keeps in-frame clones, though not all of them. V and J calls and clone size come straight from that table; D and trimming were deduced from the DNA. The table has about 300,000 clones, 70% to 90% seen once. The sequence was collected from a woman in her 50s with COVID-19, enrolled during active disease. The V call is TRBV6-2 or TRBV6-3, the J call TRBJ2-1; 9 positions agree with TRBD2. Sequencing was done on a sample of peripheral blood. The CDR3 loop reads CASTSSGLAGNNEQFF. CDR3 nucleotides: TGTGCCAGCACTTCCTCAGGGCTAGCGGGGAACAATGAGCAGTTCTTC.